Described below is a single T cell receptor (beta chain) sequence and its context. Its target is not known. The sample belongs to a study of regulatory T cells in long-lasting Graves disease. The sample's time point: persistent/refractory GD, antithyroid drugs over 5 years with positive TRAb. From PBMCs, RNA was extracted and then used to make the TCR library. Study results and limitations: Relative to new patients (around 1,000), persistent patients exhibited greater sharing of public clonotypes (approximately 2,800).

Sequencing libraries for TCR beta were prepared with iRepertoire HTBI primers and Arm-PCR of CDR3 regions. TCRdb re-called the multiplex PCR reads through MiXCR, storing one row per CDR3 protein. In the table there are a few hundred thousand distinct CDR3 sequences, about a quarter of which are singletons. The receptor was isolated from a female donor with Graves disease. Specimen: peripheral blood mononuclear cells (PBMCs), collected when the disease was refractory, from a patient treated with antithyroid drugs.

CDR3 residues: CASSVFSGTVNTQYF. In DNA form, the CDR3 reads TGTGCCAGTAGTGTTTTTAGTGGAACAGTTAATACGCAGTATTTT. The genes are TRBV19 and TRBJ2-3; D is unclear. The CDR3 consists of 15 residues. Per the germline V gene, CDR1 is LNHDA and CDR2 is SQIVND (reference sequence). V lost 5 bases, J lost 7 bases, and 19 bases lay in between. Using reference TRBV19 and TRBJ2-3 for the parts outside the CDR3, the full variable domain is DGGITQSPKYLFRKEGQNVTLSCEQNLNHDAMYWYRQDPGQGLRLIYYSQIVNDFQKGDIAEGYSVSREKKESFPLTVTSAQKNPTAFYLCASSVFSGTVNTQYFGPGTRLTVL.